The entry that follows covers one T cell receptor (beta chain) sequence. The data originate from a study of control samples from healthy donors and cancer patients. Method: immunoSEQ multiplex PCR; TCRdb's copy keeps in-frame clones and lacks some. The data hold over 100,000 clones, with around nine tenths observed a single time. Trimming took 3 bases from V and 10 from J; bases not matched to a gene: 10. This CDR3 contains 15 residues. Germline V gene data show CDR1 as KGHDR and CDR2 as SFDVKD. This chain connects TRBV24-1 to TRBJ2-1; 8 nucleotides match TRBD2. Sequencing input: blood. The sequence was obtained from a human donor in good health. The donor label of this sample is uncertain. CDR3 loop: CATSDRRAGGNEQFF. CDR3 DNA: TGTGCCACCAGTGATCGTAGGGCGGGGGGAAACGAGCAGTTCTTC.